What follows are 18 T cell receptor beta chains derived from one specimen sequenced in a study of Ad26.COV2.S vaccination and SARS-CoV-2 variants listed by TCRdb under 2021. What this sample's treatment or condition label stands for: 15 to 20 received Ad26.COV2.S at low or high dose, single or two shots; 5 received placebo; per-sample allocation not given. Repertoires of vaccine and placebo recipients were sequenced from samples taken on day 63 after the first injection. Library creation used the immunoSEQ multiplex PCR assay. Imported from immuneACCESS, the table was reduced by TCRdb to in-frame sequences with V and J called. These copies leave out some clones; in studies compared against another copy, an unresolved V gene accounts for under half, and the cause of the remainder is not known. This sample is represented by just over 350,000 clones; around 83% of them were singletons. The ten largest clonotypes hold roughly 3.5% of the sample.

The material sequenced was peripheral blood, taken in a trial of Ad26.COV2.S vaccine versus placebo. All receptors derive from a person aged 18-65 years who received the Ad26.COV2.S COVID-19 vaccine or a placebo.

With respect to this clone: One end of the junction does not line up with germline, which may come from a read error. The CDR3 reads CASSYSTRREEVF. CDR3 in DNA: TGTGCCAGCAGTTACTCGACGAGGCGGGAGGAGGTCTTC. The rearrangement links TRBV6-2 or TRBV6-3 to TRBJ2-1; 8 nucleotides align to TRBD2. Germline CDR1 and CDR2: MNHEY and SVGEGT. This CDR3 has 13 amino acids.

The gene calls are TRBV5-6 and TRBJ2-2; D gene unclear. Germline CDR1 and CDR2: SGHDT and YYEEEE. This CDR3 spans 15 amino acids. V gave up 1 base and J gave up 4 bases, with 11 bases separating them. The CDR3 sequence: CASSLWVRSTGELFF. The CDR3 DNA follows: TGTGCCAGCAGCTTGTGGGTCAGATCCACCGGGGAGCTGTTTTTT.

The chain employs TRBV4-3 and TRBJ2-7, with 9 bases aligning to TRBD2. CDR1 is LGHNA, CDR2 YSLEER, per germline. The J segment lost 5 bases and the V segment lost 4 bases, leaving 6 bases of the junction unmatched. The CDR3 runs to 14 residues. The CDR3 is CASSLWTSANEQYF. The CDR3 DNA follows: TGCGCCAGCAGCCTGTGGACTAGCGCAAACGAGCAGTACTTC.

The gene calls are TRBV12-5 and TRBJ1-2, with 8 bases aligning to TRBD1. Germline lookup yields CDR1 LGHNT and CDR2 FRNRAP. V lost 4 bases and J lost 8; bases outside the gene matches: 9. This CDR3 spans 14 amino acids. The CDR3 DNA reads as TGTGCTAGTGGTTCAGACAGGGGCCGGGAGGGCTACACCTTC. Protein product: CASGSDRGREGYTF.

This clone occurred once. The chain combines TRBV18 with TRBJ2-1; no clear D. Looked up from germline, CDR1 is KGHSH and CDR2 is LQKENI. The length of the CDR3 is 11 residues. V was cut by 5 bases and J by 9 bases, with 8 bases left in between. CDR3 amino acids: CASSAVGEQFF. In DNA form, the CDR3 reads TGTGCCAGCTCAGCGGTAGGTGAGCAGTTCTTC.

This chain connects TRBV7-9 to TRBJ2-2, with TRBD2 matching 8 bases. With V trimmed by 5 bases and J by 4 bases, 6 bases remained unmatched. Germline assignment: CDR1 SEHNR and CDR2 FQNEAQ (reference sequence). CDR3 length equals 15 residues. Written as DNA, the CDR3 is TGTGCCAGCAGCATCAGGACTAGCAGCACCGGGGAGCTGTTTTTT. This encodes CASSIRTSSTGELFF.

This rearrangement joins TRBV21-1 to TRBJ2-6; the listed D gene, TRBD1, was not tested against the DNA. TRBV21-1 is a documented pseudogene. The CDR3 is made up of 19 amino acids. CDR3 in DNA: TGTGCCAGCAGCAAACCGAGAGGAGACAGGGTCTCTGGGGCCAACGTCCTGACTTTC. Protein: CASSKPRGDRVSGANVLTF.

The chain carries TRBV18 and TRBJ2-2; no clear D gene. The CDR3 is made up of 15 amino acids. Germline V gene sequence: CDR1 KGHSH, CDR2 LQKENI. V was clipped by 0 bases and J by 5 bases, with 10 bases between them. CDR3 bases: TGTGCCAGCTCACCACCGACGATTCAGACCGGGGAGCTGTTTTTT. Its translation is CASSPPTIQTGELFF.

V is TRBV6-5 and J is TRBJ2-1, with D possibly matching TRBD2 (5 bases). With 0 bases removed from V and 4 bases from J, the gap between germline ends came to 10 bases. The CDR3 sequence is 15 residues long. CDR1 and CDR2 (germline): MNHEY, SVGAGI. CDR3 DNA sequence: TGTGCCAGCAGTTACTCGCCGGGAAGGTACAATGAGCAGTTCTTC. It translates to CASSYSPGRYNEQFF.

The rearrangement uses TRBV7-9 and TRBJ2-7, with D possibly TRBD1 on 6 matching bases. The V end was cut by 7 bases, the J end by 2 bases, with 15 bases between. Germline V gene data show CDR1 as SEHNR and CDR2 as FQNEAQ (reference sequence). This CDR3 has 14 amino acids. The CDR3 spells CASTRGQQTYEQYF. For the CDR3, the DNA is TGTGCCAGCACCAGAGGACAGCAGACCTACGAGCAGTACTTC.

The chain couples TRBV11-2 to TRBJ2-7, with TRBD1 matching 7 bases. There are 15 residues in the CDR3. V trimming: 5 bases; J trimming: 2 bases; junction bases outside the gene matches: 9. Germline V gives CDR1 SGHAT, CDR2 FQNNGV. CDR3 coding DNA: TGTGCCAGCAGCCTGGGACAGACAAATACCTACGAGCAGTACTTC. This codes for CASSLGQTNTYEQYF.

The rearrangement joins TRBV9 to TRBJ2-3, with no clear D. Trimming left V 4 bases short and J 0 bases short, with 6 bases between. The CDR3 is 13 residues long. The germline V gene encodes CDR1 SGDLS and CDR2 YYNGEE. CDR3 protein: CASSHTSTDTQYF. In DNA, the CDR3 is TGTGCCAGCAGCCATACTAGCACAGATACGCAGTATTTT.

The gene calls are TRBV5-1 and TRBJ1-1; no clear D. Trimming took 0 bases from V and 2 from J, leaving 8 bases between them. The CDR3 runs 14 residues. Germline values: CDR1 SGHRS, CDR2 YFSETQ. For the CDR3, the DNA is TGCGCCAGCAGCTTGGTAGGAGTAAACACTGAAGCTTTCTTT. The encoded protein is CASSLVGVNTEAFF.

The rearrangement joins TRBV5-4 to TRBJ1-5; no firm D call. CDR3 size: 14 residues. V lost 2 bases to trimming and J lost 3 bases, with 9 bases between them. The germline V gene encodes CDR1 SGHNT and CDR2 YYREEE (reference sequence). The CDR3 loop is CASSFFGDNQPQHF. In DNA, the CDR3 is TGTGCCAGCAGCTTTTTTGGGGACAATCAGCCCCAGCATTTT.

The chain carries TRBV2 and TRBJ1-5; D remains unclear. V was pared by 7 bases and J by 0 bases, with 16 bases between. Germline assignment: CDR1 SNHLY and CDR2 FYNNEI. CDR3 length: 16 amino acids. The CDR3 is CASTRERGVSNQPQHF. For the CDR3, the DNA is TGTGCCAGCACCAGAGAGCGGGGTGTTAGCAATCAGCCCCAGCATTTT.

J is TRBJ2-5 and V is TRBV5-6; D perhaps matches TRBD2 (7 bases). V was cut by 0 bases and J by 5 bases, with 20 bases left in between. CDR3 length: 17 residues. CDR1 SGHDT and CDR2 YYEEEE come from the germline V gene. DNA for the CDR3: TGTGCCAGCAGCTTGGGGCTCGTATGGGGGGGCGGTGAGACCCAGTACTTC. This translates into CASSLGLVWGGGETQYF. The whole variable domain, filled in from reference TRBV5-6 and TRBJ2-5, reads DAGVTQSPTHLIKTRGQQVTLRCSPKSGHDTVSWYQQALGQGPQFIFQYYEEEERQRGNFPDRFSGHQFPNYSSELNVNALLLGDSALYLCASSLGLVWGGGETQYFGPGTRLLVL.

This clone has more than one count but fewer than ten. J is TRBJ2-6 and V is TRBV27; D is uncertain. CDR1 and CDR2 from the germline V gene are MNHEY and SMNVEV (reference sequence). This CDR3 contains 16 residues. V lost 4 bases, J lost 0 bases, and 10 bases lay in between. CDR3 coding DNA: TGTGCCAGCAGTTCACCTTTAGTCTCTGGGGCCAACGTCCTGACTTTC. Translating it yields CASSSPLVSGANVLTF.

This clone was observed a few times. V and J are TRBV3-1 (or the pseudogene TRBV3-2) and TRBJ1-5, with D perhaps matching TRBD1 (6 bases). V was cut by 4 bases and J by 2 bases, with 18 bases left in between. This CDR3 is built from 17 residues. Germline V gives CDR1 LGHDT, CDR2 YNNKEL (reference sequence). The CDR3 region has the DNA TGTGCCAGCAGCCCCTTCCGGGGGGCCCTGGGCAATCAGCCCCAGCATTTT. Translation gives CASSPFRGALGNQPQHF.